This TCR beta chain was captured by sequencing in a study of blood T cell repertoires in COVID-19. Trimming removed 5 bases at V and 2 bases at J, with 11 bases between. The CDR3 runs 14 residues. Per germline, CDR1 KGHDR and CDR2 SFDVKD. Method: immunoSEQ multiplex PCR; TCRdb's copy keeps in-frame clones and lacks some. The sample includes 200,000 to 250,000 clones, about 85% of them seen just once. This clone appeared a few times. The receptor comes from a man aged 30 to 45 who had recovered from COVID-19. Sequenced: PBMCs or T cells enriched from blood (not recorded which). The chain links TRBV24-1 to TRBJ1-2; weak D call: TRBD1 (6 bases). CDR3 amino acids: CATSGGLTNYGYTF. The CDR3 DNA reads TGTGCCACCAGTGGGGGGCTAACCAACTATGGCTACACCTTC.